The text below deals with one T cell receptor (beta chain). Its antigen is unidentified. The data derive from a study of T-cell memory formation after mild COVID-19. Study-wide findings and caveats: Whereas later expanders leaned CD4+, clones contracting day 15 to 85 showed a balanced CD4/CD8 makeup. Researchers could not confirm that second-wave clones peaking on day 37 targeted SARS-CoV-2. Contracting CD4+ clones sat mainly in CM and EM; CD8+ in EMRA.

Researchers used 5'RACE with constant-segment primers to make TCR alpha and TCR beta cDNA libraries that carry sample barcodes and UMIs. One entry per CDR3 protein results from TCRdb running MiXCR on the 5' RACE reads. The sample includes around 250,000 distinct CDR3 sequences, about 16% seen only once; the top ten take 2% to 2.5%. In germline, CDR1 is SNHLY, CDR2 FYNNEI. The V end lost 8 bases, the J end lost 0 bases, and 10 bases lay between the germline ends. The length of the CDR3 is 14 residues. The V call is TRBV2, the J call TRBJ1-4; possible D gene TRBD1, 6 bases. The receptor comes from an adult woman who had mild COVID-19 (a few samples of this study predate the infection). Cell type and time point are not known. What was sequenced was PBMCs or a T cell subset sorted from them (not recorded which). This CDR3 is CASHRETTNEKLFF. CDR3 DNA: TGTGCCAGCCACAGGGAAACAACTAATGAAAAACTGTTTTTT.